The 9 T cell receptor beta chains in this list originate from one sample, sequenced in a study of T cells after yellow fever vaccination. TCRdb passed the 5' RACE reads through MiXCR, listing each CDR3 protein once. This table has approximately 170,000 distinct CDR3 sequences, 11% appearing once. Sequencing used CD8+ T cells sorted from PBMCs, obtained 15 days after the yellow fever booster vaccination. Receptor source: a man between 18 and 29 years old who received the YFV17D yellow fever vaccine.

V and J are TRBV20-1 and TRBJ2-1; 8 nucleotides agree with TRBD1. This CDR3 is built from 14 residues. The germline V gene has CDR1 DFQATT and CDR2 SNEGSKA (reference sequence). V lost 5 bases and J lost 6; bases outside the gene matches: 9. The CDR3 DNA is TGCAGTGCTGACGACAGGGGTTTCCCCAATGAGCAGTTCTTC. Translation: CSADDRGFPNEQFF.

This clonotype was seen only a few times. The rearrangement uses TRBV12-3 or TRBV12-4 and TRBJ1-1; D is unresolved. The germline V and J ends were trimmed by 5 bases and 6 bases, with 13 bases remaining between them. There are 13 residues in the CDR3. Written as DNA, the CDR3 is TGTGCCAGCAGTGTGGGCCCCGGTTCTGAAGCTTTCTTT. Translation: CASSVGPGSEAFF.

This clonotype appeared many times. This chain joins TRBV7-2 and TRBJ1-2, with 8 bases identical to TRBD1. The ends lost 5 bases at V and 4 bases at J; junction bases unmatched: 18. Per germline, CDR1 SGHTA and CDR2 FQGNSA. The CDR3 totals 18 residues. CDR3 in amino acids: CASSPHYGGRGRFYGYTF. CDR3 nucleotide sequence: TGTGCCAGCAGCCCACACTACGGCGGCAGGGGGCGCTTCTATGGCTACACCTTC. Full variable domain (remainder filled in from reference TRBV7-2 and TRBJ1-2): GAGVSQSPSNKVTEKGKDVELRCDPISGHTALYWYRQSLGQGLEFLIYFQGNSAPDKSGLPSDRFSAERTGGSVSTLTIQRTQQEDSAVYLCASSPHYGGRGRFYGYTFGSGTRLTVV.

The chain uses TRBV11-1 and TRBJ2-1; possibly TRBD1 for D (5 bases). This CDR3 has 11 residues. The V end lost 10 bases, the J end lost 10 bases, and 14 bases lay between the germline ends. CDR1 is SGHAT and CDR2 is FQDESV in the germline V gene (reference sequence). The CDR3 spells CATRAGIEQFF. The CDR3 region has the DNA TGTGCCACCCGAGCAGGGATCGAGCAGTTCTTC.

The chain couples TRBV27 to TRBJ2-3; TRBD2 might be the D (5 bases). V was shortened by 1 base and J by 0 bases, with 11 bases between the two germline ends. Looked up from germline, CDR1 is MNHEY and CDR2 is SMNVEV (reference sequence). The CDR3 consists of 16 residues. The CDR3 reads CASSLWASRSTDTQYF. The CDR3 nucleotides read TGTGCCAGCAGTTTATGGGCTAGCCGGAGCACAGATACGCAGTATTTT.

The table lists this clonotype with many counts. The chain carries TRBV6-1 and TRBJ1-2, with D uncertain. V was cut by 2 bases and J by 3 bases, with 16 bases left in between. Germline-derived CDR1 and CDR2 are MNHNS and SASEGT. The CDR3 totals 16 residues. CDR3 in DNA: TGTGCCAGCAGTGAAAGGCCAGGAAACTTGTACTATGGCTACACCTTC. It codes for CASSERPGNLYYGYTF.

The chain recombines TRBV6-6 with TRBJ1-5; 7 nucleotides align to TRBD1. J lost 7 bases, V lost 1 base, and 10 bases had no gene match. This CDR3 spans 16 amino acids. Per the germline V gene, CDR1 is MNHNY and CDR2 is SVGAGI (reference sequence). The CDR3 sequence is CASSYFGAGGLQPQHF. The DNA of the CDR3 is TGTGCCAGCAGTTACTTTGGGGCAGGGGGTTTGCAGCCCCAGCATTTT.

This chain joins TRBV15 and TRBJ1-4; a weak D match, TRBD1 (5 bases). The length of the CDR3 is 14 residues. The V gene's germline CDR1 is LNHNV and CDR2 YYDKDF (reference sequence). Trimming took 5 bases from V and 8 from J, leaving 15 bases between them. The CDR3 spells CATSGSGSWEKLFF. The DNA of the CDR3 is TGTGCCACCAGCGGATCAGGGTCTTGGGAAAAACTGTTTTTT.

This clonotype was picked up a small number of times. This sequence joins TRBV10-3 and TRBJ2-1; TRBD1 agrees at 7 bases. The CDR3 runs to 16 residues. Germline CDR1 is ENHRY and CDR2 is SYGVKD. With 7 bases clipped from V and 7 bases from J, the junction kept 16 bases outside the gene matches. CDR3 sequence reads: CAITERQGYGRNEQFF. The CDR3 DNA is TGTGCCATCACCGAACGACAGGGATATGGGAGAAATGAGCAGTTCTTC.